This T cell receptor beta chain was observed in a study of cytomegalovirus exposure and HLA in healthy donors. Overall study: It was reported in a later analysis that the same platform had been used for the 90 to 150 validation repertoires as for the 666 first-cohort repertoires.

Findings of the study overall: Reports credit the classifier with highly specific, highly sensitive diagnosis of cytomegalovirus status. Investigators reported about 160 TCR beta chains as tied to cytomegalovirus.

In the case of this clone: The antigen is unknown.

V lost 3 bases to trimming and J lost 4 bases; unmatched junction nucleotides: 8. Germline CDR1 MDHEN, CDR2 SYDVKM. The CDR3 has 17 amino acids. Using immunoSEQ multiplex PCR, the repertoire was profiled, and TCRdb retains in-frame clones only, with some absent. The data show around 170,000 clones, 85% seen once. The rearrangement uses TRBV28 and TRBJ1-4; 10 bases are shared with TRBD1. The sequence was obtained from a man between 18 and 35 years old in good health and CMV-seropositive. Sequencing was performed on PBMCs. The chain's CDR3 is CASSLPGQGPFNEKLFF. In DNA, the CDR3 is TGTGCCAGCAGTTTGCCGGGACAGGGGCCCTTTAATGAAAAACTGTTTTTT.